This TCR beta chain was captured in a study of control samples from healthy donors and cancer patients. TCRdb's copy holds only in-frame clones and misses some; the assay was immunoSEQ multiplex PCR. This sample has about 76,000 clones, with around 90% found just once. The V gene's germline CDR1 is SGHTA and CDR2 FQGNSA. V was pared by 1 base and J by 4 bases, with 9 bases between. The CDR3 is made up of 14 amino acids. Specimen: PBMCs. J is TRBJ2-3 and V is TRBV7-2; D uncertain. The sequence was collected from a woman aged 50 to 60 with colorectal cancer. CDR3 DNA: TGTGCCAGCAGCTTAGGTTACTTCTCAGATACGCAGTATTTT. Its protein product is CASSLGYFSDTQYF.